This T cell receptor (beta chain) originates from a study of OX40 agonist ivuxolimab in advanced cancers. At the level of the study: Patients were treated with ivuxolimab, an agonistic anti-OX40 (CD134) antibody. The mean age was approximately 60 years, ranging from about 20 to 85, with 80% to 85% of participants male. Overall study findings and caveats: Normalized T-cell clonal expansion was also low in a subset of nonresponders.

About this clone: The antigen remains unidentified.

Sequenced by immunoSEQ multiplex PCR; TCRdb stores in-frame clones only, minus some. The sample lists 20,000 to 30,000 clones; 80% to 90% were seen once. Germline CDR1 reads SGHTA; CDR2 reads FQGNSA. CDR3 length: 16 residues. Trimming took 5 bases from V and 6 from J, leaving 20 bases between them. The chain combines TRBV7-2 with TRBJ1-5, with D uncertain. This clonotype originated in an adult with an advanced solid tumor such as melanoma, head and neck, liver or kidney cancer. Sequenced here: CD4+ or CD8+ T cells sorted from blood, sampled in a trial of the OX40 agonist ivuxolimab. The CDR3 DNA reads as TGTGCCAGCAGCCCCCTCCAAGGGCTGGTTACTCAGCCCCAGCATTTT. It translates to CASSPLQGLVTQPQHF.